The next 17 T cell receptor beta chains were all read from a single sample in a study of T cell repertoires in cytomegalovirus infection. Each CDR3 protein is one row after TCRdb ran MiXCR on the reads. In the table there are roughly 280,000 distinct CDR3 sequences, approximately 13% of which are singletons. The sequenced sample was PBMCs. These receptors were collected from a human donor in good health (CMV status not recorded). Some clones in this sample may be carry-over from other donors' samples.

This clonotype was observed at least ten times. The chain carries TRBV7-2 and TRBJ2-7; the D is unclear. The CDR3 sequence is 12 residues long. Trimming left V 7 bases short and J 3 bases short, with 10 bases between. Germline lookup yields CDR1 SGHTA and CDR2 FQGNSA. Here the CDR3 reads CASTPDGYEQYF. Written as DNA, the CDR3 is TGTGCCAGCACCCCCGACGGCTACGAGCAGTACTTC.

The CDR3 DNA reads TGTGCCAGCAGTTACTTCGATGGGACAGTCGCTGGCTACACCTTC. Its translation: CASSYFDGTVAGYTF. This sequence joins TRBV6-6 and TRBJ1-2, with TRBD1 matching over 7 bases. The ends lost 1 base at V and 7 bases at J; junction bases unmatched: 9. The germline CDR1 and CDR2 sequences are MNHNY and SVGAGI (reference sequence). The CDR3 runs 15 residues.

This clonotype was seen many times. V usage is TRBV28 and J usage is TRBJ2-7; the match to TRBD2 covers 12 bases. J gave up 13 bases and V 5 bases, and 18 bases lay outside the gene matches. The germline V gene has CDR1 MDHEN and CDR2 SYDVKM. The CDR3 spans 16 residues. The CDR3 nucleotides are TGTGCCAGCAGTCCTTATCAACCGGGACTAGCGGGCGCCGCCTACTTC. This codes for CASSPYQPGLAGAAYF.

At least ten counts were recorded for this clonotype. This chain joins TRBV7-2 and TRBJ2-1; 8 bases align to TRBD2. CDR3 length equals 15 residues. CDR1 is SGHTA and CDR2 is FQGNSA in the germline V gene. V dropped 3 bases and J dropped 12; count of bases not matched to a gene: 13. CDR3 bases: TGTGCCAGCAGCTTCGAACCAGCGGGAGCGTCTCCGCAGTTCTTC. Its translation is CASSFEPAGASPQFF.

Only one count was recorded for this clonotype. The chain employs TRBV6-1 and TRBJ1-5, with TRBD1 matching over 10 bases. The J segment lost 6 bases and the V segment lost 5 bases, leaving 10 bases of the junction unmatched. The CDR3 is 16 amino acids. CDR1 MNHNS and CDR2 SASEGT come from the germline V gene. In DNA, the CDR3 is TGTGCCAGCAGTTTCCGACAGGGGGCAGGTGGTCAGCCCCAGCATTTT. Translated, it gives CASSFRQGAGGQPQHF.

This clonotype has only a few counts. The chain has TRBV23-1 and TRBJ2-1, with D perhaps matching TRBD1 (6 bases). TRBV23-1 is known as an ORF, though its function is uncertain. Trimming took off 4 bases at V and 2 bases at J, with 21 bases between the two ends. CDR3 length equals 18 residues. The CDR3 is CASSPGQLPTYPYNEQFF. CDR3 in DNA: TGCGCCAGCAGTCCAGGACAGTTACCTACTTATCCCTACAATGAGCAGTTCTTC.

The chain carries TRBV29-1 and TRBJ1-1, with D hard to call. CDR3 length equals 12 residues. With 5 bases removed from V and 8 bases from J, the gap between germline ends came to 15 bases. Germline CDR1 is SQVTM and CDR2 is ANQGSEA. This CDR3 is CSVRQPNLEAFF. The CDR3 bases are TGCAGCGTTCGGCAGCCTAACTTGGAAGCTTTCTTT.

This clonotype was counted between two and nine times. The chain employs TRBV11-1 and TRBJ2-1; the D gene could be TRBD1 or TRBD2 (5 bases each). The V end was cut by 6 bases, the J end by 6 bases, with 18 bases between. CDR3 length equals 15 residues. The germline V gene has CDR1 SGHAT and CDR2 FQDESV (reference sequence). This CDR3 is CASSNSDGALNEQFF. CDR3 sequence (DNA): TGTGCCAGCAGTAATAGCGACGGGGCCCTCAATGAGCAGTTCTTC.

This clonotype appeared a few times. The chain combines TRBV20-1 with TRBJ2-7; D is unresolved. This CDR3 is built from 12 residues. The germline V gene encodes CDR1 DFQATT and CDR2 SNEGSKA (reference sequence). Trimming cost V 3 bases and J 2 bases, with 8 bases left between them. CDR3 nucleotide sequence: TGCAGTGCTAGTGATACAGCCTACGAGCAGTACTTC. This sequence encodes CSASDTAYEQYF.

This clonotype has just a few counts. The V and J genes are TRBV29-1 and TRBJ2-6; D is perhaps TRBD2 (6 bases). This CDR3 spans 16 amino acids. V lost 0 bases and J 4 bases, leaving 13 bases between the germline ends. The V gene's germline CDR1 is SQVTM and CDR2 ANQGSEA. This CDR3 is CSVEDPGGTGANVLTF. DNA of the CDR3: TGCAGCGTTGAAGACCCCGGCGGGACCGGGGCCAACGTCCTGACTTTC. The entire variable domain, with the rest obtained from reference TRBV29-1 and TRBJ2-6, is as follows: SAVISQKPSRDICQRGTSLTIQCQVDSQVTMMFWYRQQPGQSLTLIATANQGSEATYESGFVIDKFPISRPNLTFSTLTVSNMSPEDSSIYLCSVEDPGGTGANVLTFGAGSRLTVL.

This clonotype was found many times. The chain links TRBV7-9 to TRBJ2-7; D remains unclear. Germline-derived CDR1 and CDR2 are SEHNR and FQNEAQ (reference sequence). Trimming pared 1 base from V and 7 bases from J, leaving 8 bases between. The CDR3 sequence is 12 residues long. The CDR3 here is CASSLGFPEQYF. The CDR3 DNA sequence: TGTGCCAGCAGCTTAGGATTCCCAGAGCAGTACTTC.

There are many counts of this clonotype. The genes are TRBV28 and TRBJ2-7; no reliable D call. Germline CDR1 is MDHEN and CDR2 is SYDVKM. V lost 3 bases, J lost 1 base, and 10 bases lay in between. CDR3 length: 14 amino acids. Here the CDR3 reads CASSFFQESYEQYF. CDR3 DNA: TGTGCCAGCAGTTTCTTTCAGGAATCCTACGAGCAGTACTTC.

This clonotype was recorded many times. The V call is TRBV7-2, the J call TRBJ2-3; possibly TRBD1 for D (5 bases). CDR3 size: 14 residues. Germline lookup yields CDR1 SGHTA and CDR2 FQGNSA. Trimming pared 2 bases from V and 4 bases from J, leaving 10 bases between. The CDR3: CASSLLGVADTQYF. The CDR3 nucleotides are TGTGCCAGCAGCTTATTAGGGGTCGCAGATACGCAGTATTTT.

This chain uses TRBV29-1 with TRBJ1-5; no reliable D call. The CDR3 totals 13 residues. Looked up from germline, CDR1 is SQVTM and CDR2 is ANQGSEA. The CDR3 DNA sequence: TGCAGTGTTTTGGAGTATAGCAATCAGCCCCAGCATTTT. It specifies CSVLEYSNQPQHF.

This clonotype was seen ten or more times. The genes are TRBV7-2 and TRBJ2-7; the match to TRBD2 covers 7 bases. The junction had 10 bases not matched to a gene; V was cut back by 5 bases and J by 3 bases. Germline V gene data show CDR1 as SGHTA and CDR2 as FQGNSA. CDR3 length: 15 residues. The CDR3 loop reads CASSHARTSYYEQYF. The CDR3 DNA reads as TGTGCCAGCAGCCACGCAAGGACTAGTTACTACGAGCAGTACTTC.

This clonotype was detected many times. The CDR3 sequence: CASSILGSTPGYGYTF. The CDR3 nucleotides are TGTGCCAGTAGTATCCTAGGTTCCACTCCGGGCTATGGCTACACCTTC. The chain links TRBV19 to TRBJ1-2; D is unclear. The CDR3 totals 16 residues. V lost 3 bases, J lost 4 bases, and 18 bases lay in between. Germline V gene lookup returns CDR1 LNHDA and CDR2 SQIVND (reference sequence).

This clonotype was observed at least ten times. The chain recombines TRBV12-3 or TRBV12-4 with TRBJ2-2; 10 positions agree with TRBD1. The trim removed 6 bases at V and 4 bases at J, leaving 8 bases unmatched. The CDR3 runs 16 residues. For the CDR3, the DNA is TGTGCCAGCAGGCCTCGGACAGGGGGACCCACCGGGGAGCTGTTTTTT. Translating gives CASRPRTGGPTGELFF.